This T cell receptor beta chain derives from a study of beta chain features in type 1 diabetes. This clone came up a few times. Since all of the isolated RNA was reverse transcribed, expressed TCRB transcripts were what got sequenced. Produced via immunoSEQ multiplex PCR; TCRdb's table is partial and in-frame only. The profile covers roughly 400,000 clones, with approximately 14% appearing a single time and about 0.034% taken by the ten largest. In germline, CDR1 is SGHDT, CDR2 YYEEEE. The CDR3 loop spans 15 amino acids. V dropped 5 bases and J dropped 5; count of bases not matched to a gene: 9. Sequencing was carried out using naive CD4+ T cells from blood. The V gene is TRBV5-6, the J gene TRBJ2-1; TRBD2 aligns across 8 bases. The TCR originated in a man aged 25-45 years in good health. The CDR3 DNA is TGTGCCAGCAGGCAAACTAGCGGAGAACACAATGAGCAGTTCTTC. Its protein is CASRQTSGEHNEQFF.